A single sample is the source of the 24 T cell receptor beta chains below, sequenced in a study of cytomegalovirus exposure and HLA in healthy donors. TCRdb's table, derived via immunoSEQ multiplex PCR, lists solely in-frame clones and lacks some. This sample has 90,000 to 150,000 clones; roughly 88% occur once, and the top ten carry about 6%. The sequenced sample consisted of PBMCs. The source is a woman under 30 in good health and CMV-seropositive.

The CDR3 bases are TGTGCCAGCAGCTTAATGGGGAGCTCCTACGAGCAGTACTTC. Protein sequence: CASSLMGSSYEQYF. This rearrangement joins TRBV7-3 to TRBJ2-7, with D perhaps TRBD2 (5 bases). The CDR3 covers 14 residues. CDR1 and CDR2 (germline): SGHTA, FQGTGA. Trimming removed 1 base at V and 0 bases at J, with 7 bases between.

The chain links TRBV5-4 to TRBJ1-1; 8 positions agree with TRBD1. The CDR3 sequence is 14 residues long. The trim removed 4 bases at V and 1 base at J, leaving 3 bases unmatched. Germline CDR1 and CDR2: SGHNT and YYREEE (reference sequence). The CDR3 DNA reads as TGTGCCAGCAGCAAAGACAGGGGGAACACTGAAGCTTTCTTT. Encoded protein: CASSKDRGNTEAFF.

V gene TRBV6-5 combines with J gene TRBJ1-2, with D hard to call. The CDR3 loop spans 14 amino acids. Trimming stripped 0 bases from V and 7 bases from J, with 12 bases between. Germline V gene lookup returns CDR1 MNHEY and CDR2 SVGAGI. This chain's CDR3 is CASSYSRRELGYTF. In nucleotides, the CDR3 is TGTGCCAGCAGTTACTCGCGGCGGGAACTTGGCTACACCTTC.

The rearrangement joins TRBV4-2 to TRBJ1-2; possibly TRBD1 for D (5 bases). Trimming took 0 bases from V and 8 from J, leaving 19 bases between them. CDR1 and CDR2 from the germline V gene are LGHNA and YNFKEQ. The length of the CDR3 is 16 residues. The CDR3 coding sequence is TGTGCCAGCAGCCAAGATGCCATGTGGGGGGAAGGGGGCTACACCTTC. The encoded protein is CASSQDAMWGEGGYTF.

The chain combines TRBV28 with TRBJ1-5; 10 bases fit TRBD1. V lost 5 bases and J lost 9; bases outside the gene matches: 10. The germline CDR1 and CDR2 sequences are MDHEN and SYDVKM. The CDR3 covers 15 residues. CDR3 residues: CASSAPGTGEAPQHF. The CDR3 DNA follows: TGTGCCAGCAGTGCTCCCGGGACAGGGGAGGCGCCCCAGCATTTT.

This clone was counted between two and nine times. V and J are TRBV30 and TRBJ1-1; D is perhaps TRBD1 (5 bases). Between the trimmed V and J ends, which lost 5 bases and 7 bases, there was a span of 14 bases. The length of the CDR3 is 12 residues. Germline V lookup: CDR1 GTSNPN, CDR2 SVGIG (reference sequence). CDR3 coding DNA: TGTGCCTGGGACGTGGGGCGAGGTGAAGCTTTCTTT. This gives the protein CAWDVGRGEAFF.

J is TRBJ2-7 and V is TRBV5-1, with TRBD2 matching over 7 bases. The CDR3 covers 16 residues. Unmatched junction bases numbered 7, after V lost 0 bases and J lost 1 base. CDR1 and CDR2 (germline): SGHRS, YFSETQ. The CDR3 nucleotides read TGCGCCAGCAGCTTGGCCAGGACGGGAGGTTCCTACGAGCAGTACTTC. It yields the protein CASSLARTGGSYEQYF.

The chain uses TRBV7-2 and TRBJ2-7; D is possibly TRBD1 (5 bases). The CDR3 consists of 12 residues. V lost 3 bases, J lost 3 bases, and 6 bases lay in between. CDR1 is SGHTA and CDR2 is FQGNSA in the germline V gene. This CDR3 is CASSLDNYEQYF. The CDR3 DNA follows: TGTGCCAGCAGCTTGGACAACTACGAGCAGTACTTC. The full variable domain, rest sourced from reference TRBV7-2 and TRBJ2-7, is GAGVSQSPSNKVTEKGKDVELRCDPISGHTALYWYRQSLGQGLEFLIYFQGNSAPDKSGLPSDRFSAERTGGSVSTLTIQRTQQEDSAVYLCASSLDNYEQYFGPGTRLTVT.

The rearrangement uses TRBV10-3 and TRBJ2-7; D possibly corresponds to TRBD2 (5 bases). V shed 1 base and J shed 2 bases, with 12 bases lying between them. CDR1 is ENHRY, CDR2 SYGVKD, per germline. This CDR3 has 15 amino acids. DNA of the CDR3: TGTGCCATCAGTGAGTTCAGCGGTCTGGCCTACGAGCAGTACTTC. Amino acids: CAISEFSGLAYEQYF.

This clone came up once. The chain has TRBV7-8 and TRBJ2-7, with TRBD1 matching 9 bases. Unmatched junction bases numbered 6, after V lost 5 bases and J lost 4 bases. Per the germline V gene, CDR1 is SGHVS and CDR2 is FQNEAQ. The CDR3 length is 14 residues. CDR3 sequence: CASSRQGEGYEQYF. The CDR3 DNA follows: TGTGCCAGCAGCCGACAGGGGGAAGGGTACGAGCAGTACTTC.

This chain links TRBV6-5 with TRBJ1-2, with TRBD1 as a possible D gene (5 bases). Germline loops: CDR1 MNHEY, CDR2 SVGAGI. The V and J ends lost 8 bases and 14 bases respectively, with 24 bases between them. CDR3 size: 13 residues. The CDR3, as DNA: TGTGCCAGCTACCCGGCGGGACGCCCTTGCGAGACCTTC. Translated, it gives CASYPAGRPCETF.

This chain uses TRBV10-3 with TRBJ2-3; TRBD2 is a possible D gene (7 bases). CDR3 length equals 13 residues. Looked up from germline, CDR1 is ENHRY and CDR2 is SYGVKD. V was shortened by 11 bases and J by 4 bases, with 16 bases between the two germline ends. The CDR3 region is CASGRGQPDTQYF. CDR3 nucleotide sequence: TGTGCCTCAGGGCGGGGGCAGCCAGATACGCAGTATTTT.

This chain uses TRBV9 with TRBJ1-1; TRBD1 might be the D (5 bases). This CDR3 comprises 16 residues. Per germline, CDR1 SGDLS and CDR2 YYNGEE. The ends were cut back, 0 bases at V and 4 bases at J, with 16 bases in the middle. CDR3 nucleotide sequence: TGTGCCAGCAGCGTAGAGGCAGGGCTCGGCGTCACTGAAGCTTTCTTT. Residues: CASSVEAGLGVTEAFF.

The chain has TRBV7-9 and TRBJ2-7; 7 bases are a match to TRBD2. The CDR3 spans 14 residues. After removal of 3 bases from V and 5 bases from J, the junction contained 7 bases not matched to a gene. Germline lookup yields CDR1 SEHNR and CDR2 FQNEAQ (reference sequence). CDR3 DNA sequence: TGTGCCAGCAGCTTTGGACCGGGAGGAGACGAGCAGTACTTC. It codes for CASSFGPGGDEQYF. The full variable domain, its missing parts supplied by reference TRBV7-9 and TRBJ2-7, is DTGVSQNPRHKITKRGQNVTFRCDPISEHNRLYWYRQTLGQGPEFLTYFQNEAQLEKSRLLSDRFSAERPKGSFSTLEIQRTEQGDSAMYLCASSFGPGGDEQYFGPGTRLTVT.

V and J are TRBV5-1 and TRBJ2-7; D is ambiguous. Germline lookup yields CDR1 SGHRS and CDR2 YFSETQ. The CDR3 covers 13 residues. The V gene lost 3 bases and the J gene lost 0 bases, with 7 bases spanning the gap. CDR3 nucleotides: TGCGCCAGCAGCTCTGGCAGCTCCTACGAGCAGTACTTC. Its protein product is CASSSGSSYEQYF.

The chain uses TRBV18 and TRBJ2-2, with TRBD1 matching over 7 bases. With 6 bases clipped from V and 0 bases from J, the junction kept 13 bases outside the gene matches. The CDR3 runs to 18 residues. Per the germline V gene, CDR1 is KGHSH and CDR2 is LQKENI. The CDR3 protein is CASSTPGQLIANTGELFF. CDR3 DNA sequence: TGTGCCAGCTCTACCCCGGGACAGCTAATCGCGAACACCGGGGAGCTGTTTTTT.

The V gene is TRBV2, the J gene TRBJ2-3, with TRBD1 identical over 9 bases. The germline gives CDR1 SNHLY, CDR2 FYNNEI. J was trimmed by 0 bases and V by 7 bases; bases with no gene match: 11. There are 17 residues in the CDR3. The CDR3 protein is CASTASGTGPSTDTQYF. The DNA for the CDR3 is TGTGCCAGCACCGCCTCTGGGACAGGGCCTAGCACAGATACGCAGTATTTT. Filled out from reference TRBV2 and TRBJ2-3, the complete variable domain reads EPEVTQTPSHQVTQMGQEVILRCVPISNHLYFYWYRQILGQKVEFLVSFYNNEISEKSEIFDDQFSVERPDGSNFTLKIRSTKLEDSAMYFCASTASGTGPSTDTQYFGPGTRLTVL.

The gene calls are TRBV27 and TRBJ2-1; TRBD2 might be the D (6 bases). This CDR3 has 13 residues. Per the germline V gene, CDR1 is MNHEY and CDR2 is SMNVEV (reference sequence). V lost 10 bases to trimming and J lost 2 bases, with 12 bases between them. CDR3 amino acids: CATKRVPYNEQFF. In DNA form, the CDR3 reads TGTGCCACGAAGCGGGTCCCCTACAATGAGCAGTTCTTC.

Comments on this clone: The junction departs from the called germline gene at one end, perhaps through a read error. The chain joins TRBV10-3 to TRBJ1-6; TRBD1 matches 9 bases. This CDR3 has 13 residues. From germline, CDR1 is ENHRY and CDR2 SYGVKD. CDR3 sequence reads: CASSDRGDSPLHF. CDR3 sequence (DNA): TGTGCCAGCAGTGACAGGGGGGATTCACCCCTCCACTTT.

The gene calls are TRBV2 and TRBJ1-4, with D perhaps matching TRBD1 (6 bases). The CDR3 extends over 15 amino acids. Germline V lookup: CDR1 SNHLY, CDR2 FYNNEI. V was pared by 2 bases and J by 7 bases, with 14 bases between. The DNA for the CDR3 is TGTGCCAGCAGTGAATTCGGGGGGCAAGGTGAAAAACTGTTTTTT. It encodes CASSEFGGQGEKLFF. Based on the CDR3 plus reference TRBV2 and TRBJ1-4, the full variable domain is EPEVTQTPSHQVTQMGQEVILRCVPISNHLYFYWYRQILGQKVEFLVSFYNNEISEKSEIFDDQFSVERPDGSNFTLKIRSTKLEDSAMYFCASSEFGGQGEKLFFGSGTQLSVL.

The chain couples TRBV9 to TRBJ2-5; 14 bases align to TRBD2. From germline, CDR1 is SGDLS and CDR2 YYNGEE. The CDR3 sequence is 16 residues long. The V segment lost 6 bases and the J segment 1 base; nucleotides outside the gene matches: 5. CDR3 in amino acids: CASTAGLAGGQETQYF. In DNA form, the CDR3 reads TGTGCCAGCACAGCTGGACTAGCGGGGGGCCAAGAGACCCAGTACTTC.

This rearrangement joins TRBV2 to TRBJ1-2; D ambiguous. The CDR3 contains 16 residues. CDR1 and CDR2 (germline): SNHLY, FYNNEI. V lost 6 bases to trimming and J lost 6 bases, with 23 bases between them. CDR3 coding DNA: TGTGCCAGCAGGCGCGCCCTTCCCCGGGGAGCCGATGGCTACACCTTC. It translates to CASRRALPRGADGYTF. The full variable domain, its missing parts supplied by reference TRBV2 and TRBJ1-2, is EPEVTQTPSHQVTQMGQEVILRCVPISNHLYFYWYRQILGQKVEFLVSFYNNEISEKSEIFDDQFSVERPDGSNFTLKIRSTKLEDSAMYFCASRRALPRGADGYTFGSGTRLTVV.

J is TRBJ1-5 and V is TRBV18; 8 bases line up with TRBD1. In germline, CDR1 is KGHSH, CDR2 LQKENI. J lost 7 bases, V lost 6 bases, and 17 bases had no gene match. This CDR3 is built from 17 residues. The CDR3 region has the DNA TGTGCCAGCTCGCAAGAGGGGACAGGTTTCTCCAAACAGCCCCAGCATTTT. Its translation is CASSQEGTGFSKQPQHF.

The V and J genes are TRBV18 and TRBJ2-3; 7 nucleotides line up with TRBD1. Unmatched junction bases numbered 9, after V lost 6 bases and J lost 0 bases. This CDR3 spans 16 amino acids. In germline, CDR1 is KGHSH, CDR2 LQKENI. CDR3 sequence reads: CASSSLPRGSTDTQYF. The CDR3 region has the DNA TGTGCCAGCTCCTCCCTCCCCAGGGGGAGCACAGATACGCAGTATTTT.